Sequencing of this T cell receptor (beta chain) was carried out in a study of radiotherapy plus CTLA-4 blockade in lung cancer. Measured with immunoSEQ multiplex PCR; TCRdb has only the in-frame clones, and not every one. Among some 110,000 clones, 85% to 90% were seen once, and the ten largest hold just under 7%. CDR1 and CDR2 (germline): SGHAT, FQNNGV. The CDR3 is 15 amino acids. Trimming stripped 4 bases from V and 4 bases from J, with 16 bases between. The chain is built from TRBV11-2 and TRBJ1-1; D not resolved. The specimen comprised peripheral blood, sampled from a patient treated with radiotherapy plus ipilimumab. The clonotype was recovered from a human donor with non-small cell lung cancer that progressed on radiotherapy plus ipilimumab. The CDR3 spells CASSSLDGLTTEAFF. The CDR3 DNA sequence: TGTGCCAGCAGCTCGTTAGATGGGTTGACCACTGAAGCTTTCTTT.